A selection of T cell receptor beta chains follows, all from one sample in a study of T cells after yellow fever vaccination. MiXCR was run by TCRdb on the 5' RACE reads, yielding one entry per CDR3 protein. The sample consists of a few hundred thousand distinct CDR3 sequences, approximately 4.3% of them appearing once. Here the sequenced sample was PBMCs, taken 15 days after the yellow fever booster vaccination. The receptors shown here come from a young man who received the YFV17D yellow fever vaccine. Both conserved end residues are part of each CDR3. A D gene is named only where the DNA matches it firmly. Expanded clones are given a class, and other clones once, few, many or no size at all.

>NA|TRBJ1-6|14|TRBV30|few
TGTGCCTGGAGTGGAGGGACCGGACGTGGACCCCTCCACTTT
CAWSGGTGRGPLHF
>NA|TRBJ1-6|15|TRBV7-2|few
TGTGCCAGCAGCTCCTTAGGGGCAGGAAGTTCACCCCTCCACTTT
CASSSLGAGSSPLHF
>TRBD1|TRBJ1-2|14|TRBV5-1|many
TGCGCCAGCAGTTTCACATCGGGACAGCGGGGCTACACCTTC
CASSFTSGQRGYTF
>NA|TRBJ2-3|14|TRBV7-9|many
TGTGCCAGCAGCTTAAGGGGAAACACAGATACGCAGTATTTT
CASSLRGNTDTQYF
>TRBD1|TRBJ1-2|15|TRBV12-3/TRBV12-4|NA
TGTGCCAGCAGTCCACGGACAGGGGAGAACTATGGCTACACCTTC
CASSPRTGENYGYTF
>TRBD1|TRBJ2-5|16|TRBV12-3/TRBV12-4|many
TGTGCCAGCAGTGGCTACGGGACAGGACTCCAAGAGACCCAGTACTTC
CASSGYGTGLQETQYF
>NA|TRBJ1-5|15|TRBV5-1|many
TGCGCCAGCAGCTCCTCCGGGGGTCGCAATCAGCCCCAGCATTTT
CASSSSGGRNQPQHF
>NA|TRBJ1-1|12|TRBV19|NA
TGTGCCAGTAGGTTCACGAACACTGAAGCTTTCTTT
CASRFTNTEAFF
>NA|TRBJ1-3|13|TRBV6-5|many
TGTGCCAGCAGTTATAACCCAGGAAACACCATATATTTT
CASSYNPGNTIYF
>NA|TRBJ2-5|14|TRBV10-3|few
TGTGCCATCAGGGACAGCTCGACCCAAGAGACCCAGTACTTC
CAIRDSSTQETQYF
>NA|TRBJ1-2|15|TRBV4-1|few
TGCGCCAGCAGCCAAGGGGCCAGGTCCAACTATGGCTACACCTTC
CASSQGARSNYGYTF
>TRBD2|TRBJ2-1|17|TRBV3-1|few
TGTGCCAGCAGCCTATGGGCTGGTAGCGGGGGGCGCGATGAGCAGTTCTTC
CASSLWAGSGGRDEQFF
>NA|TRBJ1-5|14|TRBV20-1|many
TGCAGTGCTAGGGTAGTTTATAGCAATCAGCCCCAGCATTTT
CSARVVYSNQPQHF
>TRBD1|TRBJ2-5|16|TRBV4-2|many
TGTGCCAGCAGCCGCCAGGGACAGGGGGCCGGGGAGACCCAGTACTTC
CASSRQGQGAGETQYF
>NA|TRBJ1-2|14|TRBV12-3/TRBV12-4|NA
TGTGCCAGCAGTTTAGACAGGCAAAGCTATGGCTACACCTTC
CASSLDRQSYGYTF
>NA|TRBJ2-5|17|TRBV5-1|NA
TGCGCCAGCAGCGCGGGACTCCGTATACGCGGGGCAGAGACCCAGTACTTC
CASSAGLRIRGAETQYF
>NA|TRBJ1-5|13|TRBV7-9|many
TGTGCCAGCAGCTTTGGGCCAAATCAGCCCCAGCATTTT
CASSFGPNQPQHF
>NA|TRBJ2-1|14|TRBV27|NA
TGTGCCAGCAGTTATTATAGCTCCTACAATGAGCAGTTCTTC
CASSYYSSYNEQFF
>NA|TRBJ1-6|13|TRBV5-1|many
TGCGCCAGCAGCTCGCCGGGAAGTGGGGCCCTCCACTTT
CASSSPGSGALHF
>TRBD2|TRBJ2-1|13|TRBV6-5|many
TGTGCCAGCAGTTACTCAGCGGGGGGTGAGCAGTTCTTC
CASSYSAGGEQFF
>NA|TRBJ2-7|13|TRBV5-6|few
TGTGCCAGCAGGAGGTTGGGGGGCAACGAGCAGTACTTC
CASRRLGGNEQYF
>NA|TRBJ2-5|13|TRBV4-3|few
TGCGCCAGCAGCCAAGGGCCGCGTGAGACCCAGTACTTC
CASSQGPRETQYF
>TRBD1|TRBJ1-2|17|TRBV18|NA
TGTGCCAGCTCATCAACAGTCCCGGGACAGGGGGCTGGAGGCTACACCTTC
CASSSTVPGQGAGGYTF
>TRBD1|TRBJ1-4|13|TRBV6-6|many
TGTGCCAGCAGGGGACAGGGAGGGGAAAAACTGTTTTTT
CASRGQGGEKLFF
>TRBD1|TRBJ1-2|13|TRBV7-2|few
TGTGCCAGCAGCGGCTGGACAGGGGGCGGCTACACCTTC
CASSGWTGGGYTF
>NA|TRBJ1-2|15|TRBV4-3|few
TGCGCCAGCAGCCAAGACGCAAGGTCTAACTATGGCTACACCTTC
CASSQDARSNYGYTF
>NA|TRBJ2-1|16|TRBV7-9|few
TGTGCCAGCAGCCCAAATCGGGGGCCACGGAACAATGAGCAGTTCTTC
CASSPNRGPRNNEQFF
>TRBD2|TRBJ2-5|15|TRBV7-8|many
TGTGCCAGCAGCCGCCCGACTAGCGGGGTGGAGACCCAGTACTTC
CASSRPTSGVETQYF
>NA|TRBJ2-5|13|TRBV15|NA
TGTGCCACCAGCGGGGGGGGCGTGGAGACCCAGTACTTC
CATSGGGVETQYF
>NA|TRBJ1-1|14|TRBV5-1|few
TGCGCCAGCAGCGTAGCTCGTATGAACACTGAAGCTTTCTTT
CASSVARMNTEAFF
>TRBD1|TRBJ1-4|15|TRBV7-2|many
TGTGCCAGCAGCTCAAGACAGGGGGGGGATGAAAAACTGTTTTTT
CASSSRQGGDEKLFF
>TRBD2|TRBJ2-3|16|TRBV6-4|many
TGTGCCAGCAGTGACTCGGCTAGCGGGGGAGCAGATACGCAGTATTTT
CASSDSASGGADTQYF
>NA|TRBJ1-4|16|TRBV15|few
TGTGCCACCAGCAGACCCACCGGGGTAACTAATGAAAAACTGTTTTTT
CATSRPTGVTNEKLFF
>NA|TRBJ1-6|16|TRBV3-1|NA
TGTGCCAGCAGCCAAGGCTGGAGCTCCTATAATTCACACCTCCACTTT
CASSQGWSSYNSHLHF
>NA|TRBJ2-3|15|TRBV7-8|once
TGTGCCAGCAGCCCAGCCTCCGGGACCACAGATACGCAGTATTTT
CASSPASGTTDTQYF
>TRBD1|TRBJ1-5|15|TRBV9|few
TGTGCCAGCAGCGTGGGGACAGGGCTTGGTCAGCCCCAGCATTTT
CASSVGTGLGQPQHF
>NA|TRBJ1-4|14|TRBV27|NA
TGTGCCAGCAGTTCAGTAACAGCTTCTGAGGGGCTGTTTTTT
CASSSVTASEGLFF
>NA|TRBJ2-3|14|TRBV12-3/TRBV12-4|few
TGTGCCAGCAGGAGGACCGCCCGAGCAGATACGCAGTATTTT
CASRRTARADTQYF
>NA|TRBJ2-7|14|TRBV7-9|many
TGTGCCAGCAGCTCCACTCGGGTCTCCTACGAGCAGTACTTC
CASSSTRVSYEQYF
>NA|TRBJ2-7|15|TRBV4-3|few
TGCGCCAGCAGCCAAATAGGTGGGAGCTCCTACGAGCAGTACTTC
CASSQIGGSSYEQYF
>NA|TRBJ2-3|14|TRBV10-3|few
TGTGCCATCACCCCTGGTCTTAGTGGAGATACGCAGTATTTT
CAITPGLSGDTQYF
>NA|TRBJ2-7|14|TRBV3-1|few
TGTGCCAGCAGCCAAGAGGGTCGCCCCTACGAGCAGTACTTC
CASSQEGRPYEQYF
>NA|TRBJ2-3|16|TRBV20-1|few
TGCAGTGCCCCAGTACTTACAGGGTCCGGCACAGATACGCAGTATTTT
CSAPVLTGSGTDTQYF
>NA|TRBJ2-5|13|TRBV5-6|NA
TGTGCCAGCAGCTTGTGGCTTGGAGAGACCCAGTACTTC
CASSLWLGETQYF
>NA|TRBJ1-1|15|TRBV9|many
TGTGCCAGCAGCGTAGGGGTACATATGAACACTGAAGCTTTCTTT
CASSVGVHMNTEAFF
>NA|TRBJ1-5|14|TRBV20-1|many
TGCAGTGCTTTGGTACAGGGCCCCCGTCAGCCCCAGCATTTT
CSALVQGPRQPQHF
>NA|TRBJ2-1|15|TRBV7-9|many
TGTGCCAGCAGCTTAGATCACAGGCCTTACAATGAGCAGTTCTTC
CASSLDHRPYNEQFF
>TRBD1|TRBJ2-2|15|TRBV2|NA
TGTGCCAGCGGCGCACAGGGGGCGTATACCGGGGAGCTGTTTTTT
CASGAQGAYTGELFF
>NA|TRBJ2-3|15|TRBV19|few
TGTGCCAGTAGTGGCCTACAAACTAGCACAGATACGCAGTATTTT
CASSGLQTSTDTQYF
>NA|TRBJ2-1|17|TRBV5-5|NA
TGTGCCAGCAGCTTGGGAGTCGCGGTAAACTCCTACAATGAGCAGTTCTTC
CASSLGVAVNSYNEQFF